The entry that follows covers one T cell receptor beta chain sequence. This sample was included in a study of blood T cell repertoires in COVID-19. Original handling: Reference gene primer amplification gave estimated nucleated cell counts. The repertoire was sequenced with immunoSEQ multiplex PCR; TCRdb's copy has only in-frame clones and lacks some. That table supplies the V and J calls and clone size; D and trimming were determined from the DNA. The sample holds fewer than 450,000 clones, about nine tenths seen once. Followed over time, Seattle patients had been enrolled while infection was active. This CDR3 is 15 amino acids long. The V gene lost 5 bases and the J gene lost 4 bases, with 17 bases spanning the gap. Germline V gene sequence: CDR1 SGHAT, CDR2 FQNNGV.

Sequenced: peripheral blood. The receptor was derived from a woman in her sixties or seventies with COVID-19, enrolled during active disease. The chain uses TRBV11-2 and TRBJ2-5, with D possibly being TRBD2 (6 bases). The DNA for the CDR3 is TGTGCCAGCAGCACCTCCGGGGGAACAGGAGAGACCCAGTACTTC. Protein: CASSTSGGTGETQYF.